This T cell receptor beta chain was obtained from a study of blood T cell repertoires in COVID-19. Background on the study: Collection of acute and convalescent COVID-19 samples took place in the United States, Italy and Spain. T cells, B-cell-depleted T cells, or PBMCs provided the cDNA or gDNA that served as material.

This clone turned up a few times. Only in-frame clones appear in the TCRdb table, and some are missing; sequencing was by immunoSEQ multiplex PCR. The top ten clones hold about a tenth of a sample with almost 65,000 clones, roughly 91% of them seen once. Trimming shortened V by 1 base and J by 3 bases, and 7 bases separated the two germline ends. CDR1 and CDR2 (germline): LGHNA, YNFKEQ. This CDR3 has 14 amino acids. Residents of about two dozen US areas, aged about 18 to 100 years, made up the participants. Recovered Cohort 3 donors showed two negative PCRs, clearance, or symptom resolution. The genes are TRBV4-2 and TRBJ1-5; D remains ambiguous. Sequenced input: PBMCs or T cells enriched from blood (not recorded which). The origin of this receptor is a woman between 40 and 50 years old who had recovered from COVID-19. CDR3 in DNA: TGTGCCAGCAGCCAAGCCTCCCTCAATCAGCCCCAGCATTTT. It yields the protein CASSQASLNQPQHF.